These T cell receptor beta chains were read from a single sample in a study of shared clonotypes between healthy human individuals. Profiling relied on immunoSEQ multiplex PCR, and the TCRdb table lists in-frame clones only, not all of them. This table has approximately 740,000 clones, about 74% appearing once. The sample taken for sequencing was memory CD4+ T cells sorted from blood. Source of these receptors: a woman under 40 in good health. Each CDR3 is given with its conserved first and last residue. The order of the fields is V gene, clone size, D gene, J gene, CDR3 protein, CDR3 DNA. The D gene is left open where the match is weak. Only part of the rows carry a size: once, few, many, or a class if the clone is expanded.

TRBV6-6	NA	NA	TRBJ2-7	CASREFGGRSSYEQYF	TGTGCCAGCAGGGAATTTGGGGGCCGCAGCTCCTACGAGCAGTACTTC
TRBV19	NA	TRBD1	TRBJ1-4	CASSSPGTGAKKLFF	TGTGCCAGTAGTAGTCCCGGGACAGGGGCAAAAAAACTGTTTTTT
TRBV5-1	NA	TRBD1	TRBJ2-7	CASSLLTGGSYEQYF	TGCGCCAGCAGCTTGTTGACAGGGGGCTCCTACGAGCAGTACTTC
TRBV6-5	NA	NA	TRBJ1-4	CASSYSGTNEKLFF	TGTGCCAGCAGTTACTCAGGGACGAATGAAAAACTGTTTTTT
TRBV5-1	NA	TRBD2	TRBJ2-7	CASSLSGSRNYEQYF	TGCGCCAGCAGCTTAAGCGGGAGTCGAAACTACGAGCAGTACTTC
TRBV6-6	NA	NA	TRBJ2-7	CASSSGSYEQYF	TGTGCCAGCAGTTCGGGATCCTACGAGCAGTACTTC
TRBV7-8	few	NA	TRBJ2-3	CASSPSRGTRTDTQYF	TGTGCCAGCAGCCCTAGTAGGGGGACGCGCACAGATACGCAGTATTTT
TRBV11-2	NA	NA	TRBJ2-7	CASSQGGTAYEQYF	TGTGCCAGCAGCCAGGGGGGTACGGCCTACGAGCAGTACTTC
TRBV7-9	NA	NA	TRBJ2-5	CASSLARVSIETQYF	TGTGCCAGCAGCTTAGCGCGGGTTTCGATAGAGACCCAGTACTTC
TRBV2	once	TRBD1	TRBJ1-1	CASHRTGRGTEAFF	TGTGCCAGCCACAGGACAGGGAGAGGAACTGAAGCTTTCTTT
TRBV7-2	NA	NA	TRBJ1-6	CASSLEVGRPDSPLHF	TGTGCCAGCAGCTTAGAAGTTGGCAGGCCCGATTCACCCCTCCACTTT
TRBV7-6	few	TRBD2	TRBJ2-5	CASSAGGSAETQYF	TGTGCCAGCAGCGCCGGGGGGTCTGCAGAGACCCAGTACTTC
TRBV19	NA	TRBD2	TRBJ2-3	CASSIFGTSGRAGADTQYF	TGTGCCAGTAGTATTTTCGGGACTAGCGGGAGGGCCGGGGCAGATACGCAGTATTTT
TRBV7-6	NA	NA	TRBJ2-3	CASSLRLTTGTDTQYF	TGTGCCAGCAGCTTACGTTTGACAACAGGCACAGATACGCAGTATTTT
TRBV7-7	NA	NA	TRBJ2-3	CASSPVSVSTDTQYF	TGTGCCAGCAGCCCGGTGTCCGTAAGCACAGATACGCAGTATTTT
TRBV27	few	NA	TRBJ1-4	CASSAKEQHNEKLFF	TGTGCCAGCAGTGCTAAAGAGCAGCATAATGAAAAACTGTTTTTT
TRBV11-3	once	NA	TRBJ2-1	CASSRSDSYNEQFF	TGTGCCAGCAGCCGTAGCGACTCCTACAATGAGCAGTTCTTC
TRBV2	NA	TRBD2	TRBJ2-5	CASSGLAGQETQYF	TGTGCCAGCTCGGGACTAGCGGGTCAAGAGACCCAGTACTTC
TRBV27	NA	NA	TRBJ2-1	CASSLWGSYNEQFF	TGTGCCAGCAGTTTATGGGGCTCCTACAATGAGCAGTTCTTC
TRBV27	NA	TRBD2	TRBJ2-7	CASSFTAGAPYEQYF	TGTGCCAGCAGTTTCACAGCGGGAGCCCCCTACGAGCAGTACTTC
TRBV29-1	NA	NA	TRBJ1-1	CSVQGSNTEAFF	TGCAGCGTTCAGGGGTCGAACACTGAAGCTTTCTTT
TRBV6-5	NA	TRBD1	TRBJ2-1	CASSYSNRGRDEQFF	TGTGCCAGCAGTTACTCGAACAGGGGGCGAGATGAGCAGTTCTTC
TRBV5-4	NA	TRBD2	TRBJ2-2	CASSLGLAANTGELFF	TGTGCCAGCAGCCTAGGACTAGCGGCCAACACCGGGGAGCTGTTTTTT
TRBV19	NA	NA	TRBJ2-1	CASSILVRASYNEQFF	TGTGCCAGTAGTATTCTGGTTCGGGCGTCCTACAATGAGCAGTTCTTC
TRBV19	NA	NA	TRBJ1-2	CASLKDSNYGYTF	TGTGCCAGCCTTAAGGACAGCAACTATGGCTACACCTTC
TRBV19	NA	TRBD1	TRBJ1-1	CASSISYRGRVNTEAFF	TGTGCCAGTAGTATATCTTACAGGGGGCGCGTGAACACTGAAGCTTTCTTT
TRBV19	NA	NA	TRBJ1-2	CASSLRGNYGYTF	TGTGCCAGTAGTTTAAGGGGTAACTATGGCTACACCTTC
TRBV2	NA	NA	TRBJ1-6	CASRETGLNSPLHF	TGTGCCAGCAGGGAGACAGGACTAAATTCACCCCTCCACTTT
TRBV6-5	NA	TRBD2	TRBJ2-7	CASSPSGRAFYEQYF	TGTGCCAGCAGTCCTAGCGGGAGGGCCTTCTACGAGCAGTACTTC
TRBV19	NA	TRBD1	TRBJ2-7	CASTAADRGEQYF	TGTGCCAGTACCGCTGCTGACAGGGGCGAGCAGTACTTC
TRBV6-5	NA	NA	TRBJ2-2	CASSYERANTGELFF	TGTGCCAGCAGTTACGAGCGGGCGAACACCGGGGAGCTGTTTTTT
TRBV27	NA	NA	TRBJ2-1	CASRRRDTTSRGSYNEQFF	TGTGCCAGCCGACGTAGGGACACTACTTCGAGGGGCTCCTACAATGAGCAGTTCTTC
TRBV6-1	NA	TRBD1	TRBJ2-7	CASSRQGDYEQYF	TGTGCCAGCAGTAGACAGGGTGACTACGAGCAGTACTTC
TRBV10-1	few	NA	TRBJ2-7	CASSESRIPYEQYF	TGCGCCAGCAGTGAGTCGAGGATCCCCTACGAGCAGTACTTC
TRBV6-6	NA	TRBD1	TRBJ2-5	CASSSRQGQRETQYF	TGTGCCAGCAGTTCAAGACAGGGACAGCGAGAGACCCAGTACTTC
TRBV6-5	NA	NA	TRBJ2-7	CASSYGQDYRSEQYF	TGTGCCAGCAGTTATGGTCAGGACTACCGGAGCGAGCAGTACTTC
TRBV19	NA	NA	TRBJ2-1	CASSIHLEQQFF	TGTGCCAGTAGTATTCATCTCGAGCAGCAGTTCTTC
TRBV7-8	few	TRBD2	TRBJ2-2	CASSSRTSGTGELFF	TGTGCCAGCAGCTCCCGGACTAGCGGAACCGGGGAGCTGTTTTTT
TRBV6-5	NA	NA	TRBJ2-1	CASSLATGINEQFF	TGTGCCAGCAGCCTAGCTACCGGGATCAATGAGCAGTTCTTC
TRBV29-1	once	NA	TRBJ2-7	CSVGSRERSYEQYF	TGCAGCGTTGGGTCCAGGGAACGGTCCTACGAGCAGTACTTC
TRBV19	few	NA	TRBJ2-1	CASSVLHGESYNEQFF	TGTGCCAGTAGTGTCCTTCATGGGGAGTCCTACAATGAGCAGTTCTTC
TRBV5-1	NA	NA	TRBJ1-5	CASSLKTGSNQPQHF	TGCGCCAGCAGCTTGAAGACAGGTAGCAATCAGCCCCAGCATTTT
TRBV15	NA	NA	TRBJ1-2	CATSRDRAAGDGYTF	TGTGCCACCAGCAGAGATCGGGCAGCGGGGGATGGCTACACCTTC
TRBV11-2	NA	TRBD2	TRBJ2-1	CASSFSSGRSVTEQFF	TGTGCCAGCAGCTTCTCTAGCGGGAGGAGCGTCACTGAGCAGTTCTTC
TRBV11-3	NA	NA	TRBJ1-1	CASSATGSTEAFF	TGTGCCAGCAGCGCCACAGGGAGCACTGAAGCTTTCTTT
TRBV5-1	NA	NA	TRBJ2-1	CASSSNPRGPYNEQFF	TGCGCCAGCAGCTCTAACCCTAGAGGCCCCTACAATGAGCAGTTCTTC
TRBV6-1	NA	NA	TRBJ2-2	CASSSNTGELFF	TGTGCCAGCAGTTCGAACACCGGGGAGCTGTTTTTT
TRBV5-4	NA	TRBD1	TRBJ2-5	CASSSGKTGSFPETQYF	TGTGCCAGCAGCTCCGGAAAGACAGGGTCGTTTCCAGAGACCCAGTACTTC
TRBV5-5	NA	NA	TRBJ2-1	CASSRAGSSYNEQFF	TGTGCCAGCAGCAGGGCCGGGAGCTCCTACAATGAGCAGTTCTTC
TRBV28	NA	TRBD1	TRBJ2-1	CASSDRGQASFTQFF	TGTGCCAGCAGTGACAGGGGGCAAGCCTCCTTTACGCAGTTCTTC
TRBV19	NA	NA	TRBJ1-1	CASSSLVLRGTEAFF	TGTGCCAGTAGCTCTTTGGTCTTACGGGGAACTGAAGCTTTCTTT
TRBV10-3	few	TRBD2	TRBJ2-5	CAISSGTSGGETQYF	TGTGCCATCAGCTCCGGGACTAGCGGGGGAGAGACCCAGTACTTC
TRBV19	once	TRBD2	TRBJ2-5	CASSMKAGGSLRETQYF	TGTGCCAGTAGTATGAAAGCGGGAGGGTCCCTAAGGGAGACCCAGTACTTC
TRBV27	NA	NA	TRBJ1-1	CASSKRDGSTLQAFF	TGTGCCAGCAGTAAGAGGGACGGGTCTACTCTTCAGGCTTTCTTT
TRBV5-1	NA	TRBD2	TRBJ2-7	CASSLDIRTSGYYEQYF	TGCGCCAGCAGCTTGGATATCCGGACTAGCGGCTACTACGAGCAGTACTTC
TRBV30	few	TRBD2	TRBJ2-5	CAWSKGSSGSWEQYF	TGTGCCTGGAGTAAGGGGTCTAGCGGGAGTTGGGAGCAGTACTTC
TRBV2	NA	NA	TRBJ1-4	CASSERVEKLFF	TGTGCCAGCAGTGAAAGGGTTGAAAAACTGTTTTTT